These 13 T cell receptor beta chains came from one sample sequenced in a study of T cell responses to AZD1222 COVID-19 vaccine. TCRdb's table, derived via immunoSEQ multiplex PCR, lists solely in-frame clones and lacks some. Among about 170,000 clones listed, about 92% were seen once. The source material was peripheral blood, sampled on day 0 of AZD1222 vaccination. These receptors all come from an adult in good health.

The chain has TRBV12-5 and TRBJ1-3; tentative D call: TRBD1 (5 bases). Between the trimmed V and J ends, which lost 2 bases and 6 bases, there was a span of 17 bases. Germline V CDR1 and CDR2: LGHNT, FRNRAP. The CDR3 has 16 amino acids. CDR3 nucleotide sequence: TGTGCTAGTGGTTTGCCCCGTGGGGGTTCACTAAACACCATATATTTT. Protein product: CASGLPRGGSLNTIYF.

This clone was recorded only once. The rearrangement joins TRBV3-1 (or the pseudogene TRBV3-2) to TRBJ2-1; D is perhaps TRBD2 (5 bases). Trimming removed 5 bases from V and 0 bases from J, with 11 bases in between. From germline, CDR1 is LGHDT and CDR2 YNNKEL (reference sequence). CDR3 length: 15 residues. DNA of the CDR3: TGTGCCAGCAGCACCAGCGGTAGCTCCTACAATGAGCAGTTCTTC. It codes for CASSTSGSSYNEQFF.

The chain is built from TRBV28 and TRBJ1-3; D unresolved. CDR1 MDHEN and CDR2 SYDVKM come from the germline V gene. V was shortened by 6 bases and J by 5 bases, with 11 bases between the two germline ends. This CDR3 spans 13 amino acids. The CDR3 reads CASSYRFRNTIYF. For the CDR3, the DNA is TGTGCCAGCAGCTACCGCTTTCGAAACACCATATATTTT.

This clone was counted once. The chain uses TRBV19 and TRBJ1-2; D may be TRBD1 (6 bases). From germline, CDR1 is LNHDA and CDR2 SQIVND (reference sequence). The CDR3 has 14 residues. V was pared by 4 bases and J by 4 bases, with 13 bases between. As DNA, the CDR3 is TGTGCCAGTAGTAACCAACAGGGTTCCTATGGCTACACCTTC. It yields the protein CASSNQQGSYGYTF. Complete variable domain (other parts from reference TRBV19 and TRBJ1-2): DGGITQSPKYLFRKEGQNVTLSCEQNLNHDAMYWYRQDPGQGLRLIYYSQIVNDFQKGDIAEGYSVSREKKESFPLTVTSAQKNPTAFYLCASSNQQGSYGYTFGSGTRLTVV.

The V gene is TRBV19, the J gene TRBJ1-2, with D unclear. CDR1 is LNHDA and CDR2 is SQIVND in the germline V gene (reference sequence). The CDR3 runs 14 residues. Trimming stripped 6 bases from V and 0 bases from J, with 11 bases between. The chain's CDR3 is CASRAPTANYGYTF. CDR3 nucleotides: TGTGCCAGTAGGGCCCCGACCGCTAACTATGGCTACACCTTC.

The rearrangement links TRBV25-1 to TRBJ1-5; D may be TRBD1 (6 bases). The CDR3 has 14 residues. Germline CDR1 and CDR2: MGHDK and SYGVNS. Deletions cut 2 bases from V and 6 bases from J, with 11 bases between. The CDR3 sequence is CASSEGGISQPQHF. As DNA, the CDR3 is TGTGCCAGCAGTGAAGGGGGCATTAGTCAGCCCCAGCATTTT.

The chain joins TRBV19 to TRBJ1-6; D ambiguous. This CDR3 comprises 19 residues. Per the germline V gene, CDR1 is LNHDA and CDR2 is SQIVND (reference sequence). V was shortened by 3 bases and J by 8 bases, with 26 bases between the two germline ends. CDR3 coding DNA: TGTGCCAGTAGTATCCACGACATCCCCGCCGGCGTAACGGATTCACCCCTCCACTTT. This translates into CASSIHDIPAGVTDSPLHF.

The V call is TRBV18, the J call TRBJ1-6, with 11 bases aligning to TRBD1. This CDR3 spans 15 amino acids. Germline CDR1 and CDR2: KGHSH and LQKENI. V lost 3 bases, J lost 10 bases, and 5 bases stayed unmatched. The CDR3 sequence: CASSPRTGGDSPLHF. DNA of the CDR3: TGTGCCAGCTCACCCCGGACAGGGGGCGACTCACCCCTCCACTTT.

CDR3 sequence reads: CASSRGESPLHF. In nucleotides, the CDR3 is TGTGCCAGTAGTAGAGGGGAATCACCCCTCCACTTT. The chain combines TRBV19 with TRBJ1-6; tentatively, D is TRBD1 (5 bases). The V and J ends lost 4 bases and 10 bases respectively, with 8 bases between them. The CDR3 has 12 residues. Germline lookup yields CDR1 LNHDA and CDR2 SQIVND (reference sequence).

The rearrangement joins TRBV10-3 to TRBJ1-4; no definite D call. The V and J ends lost 0 bases and 13 bases respectively, with 12 bases between them. The CDR3 loop spans 13 amino acids. CDR1 ENHRY and CDR2 SYGVKD come from the germline V gene. DNA for the CDR3: TGTGCCATCAGTGAGTCTGGAGTAGAGAGACTGTTTTTT. Protein: CAISESGVERLFF.

The V call is TRBV6-5, the J call TRBJ1-1, with a tentative D call TRBD1 (5 bases). This CDR3 comprises 15 residues. Looked up from germline, CDR1 is MNHEY and CDR2 is SVGAGI. Trimming removed 7 bases from V and 5 bases from J, with 20 bases in between. The CDR3 sequence: CASTPGFAGRTEAFF. CDR3 bases: TGTGCCAGCACCCCCGGATTTGCGGGACGAACTGAAGCTTTCTTT.

V gene TRBV6-5 combines with J gene TRBJ1-4, with a weak D call TRBD1 (5 bases). V lost 2 bases to trimming and J lost 1 base, with 8 bases between them. The CDR3 has 15 residues. Germline V gives CDR1 MNHEY, CDR2 SVGAGI. Written as DNA, the CDR3 is TGTGCCAGCAGTTACGGGGCCCGAACTAATGAAAAACTGTTTTTT. Protein sequence: CASSYGARTNEKLFF.

The chain carries TRBV2 and TRBJ1-5; possible D gene TRBD1, 5 bases. The V gene lost 9 bases and the J gene lost 7 bases, with 16 bases spanning the gap. The germline gives CDR1 SNHLY, CDR2 FYNNEI. This CDR3 comprises 13 residues. CDR3 loop: CARTSQGKQPQHF. The CDR3 bases are TGTGCCAGGACGTCCCAGGGTAAGCAGCCCCAGCATTTT.